A selection of T cell receptor beta chains follows, all from one sample in a study of shared clonotypes between healthy human individuals. Libraries were prepared by immunoSEQ multiplex PCR; TCRdb keeps only in-frame clonotypes and omits some of them. The repertoire consists of around 2.1 million clones, with about 92% occurring once and the leading ten covering around 1.7%. Sample: naive CD8+ T cells from PBMCs. The origin of the receptors is a man aged 18 to 30 in good health. Some clones in this sample may be carry-over from other donors' samples. CDR3s leave out the opening cysteine and the closing phenylalanine or tryptophan. The order of the fields is J gene, clone size, V gene, CDR3 protein. Not every row has a clone size; where given, it reads once, few, many or a size class.

TRBJ2-7 . TRBV15 ATSRGAGGTYEQY
TRBJ2-7 . TRBV5-1 ASSFRDSPAYEQY
TRBJ2-1 . TRBV27 ASKAGVGEQF
TRBJ2-1 . TRBV28 ASSFPGTRDRI
TRBJ2-4 once TRBV29-1 SVAHRGLAKNIQY
TRBJ2-7 . TRBV9 ASNAGTGGHEQY
TRBJ1-1 . TRBV11-2 ASSQEAAPSEAF
TRBJ2-7 . TRBV7-2 ASSLGGQGPYEQY
TRBJ1-2 . TRBV28 ASSLSWGPTYGYT
TRBJ2-7 . TRBV27 ASSLQPSGRAYEQY
TRBJ1-2 . TRBV6-1 ASITTDLYGYT
TRBJ1-1 few TRBV10-3 AISPDRVNTEAF
TRBJ2-7 . TRBV28 ASSGGRTYEQY
TRBJ2-3 . TRBV7-3 ASSFLGNTDTQY
TRBJ2-7 . TRBV19 ASSISGSYEQY
TRBJ2-3 . TRBV4-3 ASSQVDTDTQY
TRBJ2-1 once TRBV7-3 ASSWSGPRNEQF
TRBJ1-1 . TRBV28 ASNKRGVLNTEAF
TRBJ2-1 few TRBV7-9 ASSFLRSSYNEQF
TRBJ2-1 . TRBV27 ASSLSVTASSYNEQF
TRBJ1-1 . TRBV11-2 ASSLVEGGVYTEAF
TRBJ2-2 . TRBV6-6 ASTDPSGMNTGELF
TRBJ2-2 . TRBV9 ASAAENTGELF
TRBJ2-7 . TRBV5-1 ASSFGTSGQDEQY
TRBJ2-5 . TRBV7-9 ASSSGGYQETQY
TRBJ1-5 . TRBV6-6 ASSYSGRSGQPQH
TRBJ2-7 . TRBV20-1 SARDDNEQY
TRBJ2-1 . TRBV7-3 ASSLSTSGNNEQF
TRBJ1-2 . TRBV7-9 ASSLAGVLTWNGYT
TRBJ2-2 . TRBV11-2 ASSFRGRTNTGELF
TRBJ2-1 . TRBV6-5 ASSYSFSNEQF
TRBJ2-7 . TRBV28 ASSLVKREEQY
TRBJ2-1 . TRBV7-9 ASSLLIGSNNEQF
TRBJ2-7 . TRBV10-3 AIRLAGAPYEQY
TRBJ1-2 . TRBV6-5 ASSYFGGGLEGYT
TRBJ2-2 . TRBV7-2 ASSLPPTLAGTGELF
TRBJ1-2 . TRBV6-5 ASKYGPNYGYT
TRBJ1-1 . TRBV15 ATSRGGGEAF
TRBJ2-7 . TRBV28 ASSSDYEQY
TRBJ2-7 few TRBV7-9 ASGAGGYEQY
TRBJ2-7 . TRBV11-2 ASSWDSSYEQY
TRBJ2-3 . TRBV5-1 ASSLPGTSGRVSDTQY